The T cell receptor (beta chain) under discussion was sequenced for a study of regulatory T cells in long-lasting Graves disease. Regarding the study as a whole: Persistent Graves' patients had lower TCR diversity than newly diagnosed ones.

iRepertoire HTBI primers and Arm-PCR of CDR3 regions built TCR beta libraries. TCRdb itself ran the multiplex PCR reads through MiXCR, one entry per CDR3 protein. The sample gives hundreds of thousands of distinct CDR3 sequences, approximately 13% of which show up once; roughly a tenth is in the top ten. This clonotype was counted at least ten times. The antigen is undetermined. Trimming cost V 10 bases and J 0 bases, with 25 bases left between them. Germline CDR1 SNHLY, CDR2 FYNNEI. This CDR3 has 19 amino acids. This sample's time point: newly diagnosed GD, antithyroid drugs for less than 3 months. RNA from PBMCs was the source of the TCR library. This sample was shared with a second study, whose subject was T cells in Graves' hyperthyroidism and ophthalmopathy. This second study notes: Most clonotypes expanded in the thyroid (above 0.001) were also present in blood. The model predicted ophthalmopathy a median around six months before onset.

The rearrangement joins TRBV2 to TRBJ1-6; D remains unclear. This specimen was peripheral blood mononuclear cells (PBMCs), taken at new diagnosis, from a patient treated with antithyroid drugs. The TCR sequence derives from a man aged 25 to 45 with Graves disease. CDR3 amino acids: CAIPIPGPRKGSYNSPLHF. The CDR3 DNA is TGTGCCATCCCAATACCGGGTCCCAGGAAAGGCTCCTATAATTCACCCCTCCACTTT. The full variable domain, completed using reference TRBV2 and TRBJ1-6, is EPEVTQTPSHQVTQMGQEVILRCVPISNHLYFYWYRQILGQKVEFLVSFYNNEISEKSEIFDDQFSVERPDGSNFTLKIRSTKLEDSAMYFCAIPIPGPRKGSYNSPLHFGNGTRLTVT.